This TCR beta chain was recovered during a study of T cell responses to AZD1222 COVID-19 vaccine. Study-level results: The study identified only a handful of AZD1222 recipients as seropositive at baseline.

Clones were read by immunoSEQ multiplex PCR, and TCRdb kept only the in-frame ones, dropping some. The table includes some 110,000 clones, about 89% detected once. As to this clone: The antigen is undetermined.

V dropped 4 bases and J dropped 3 bases, with 10 bases sitting between them. The CDR3 runs to 13 residues. Germline V lookup: CDR1 SGHDT, CDR2 YYEEEE. This sequence originates from an adult who received the AZD1222 COVID-19 vaccine. Material: peripheral blood, obtained 28 days after the second AZD1222 dose. V and J are TRBV5-6 and TRBJ1-2, with D hard to call. DNA for the CDR3: TGTGCCAGCAGCAGACCACGAGACTATGGCTACACCTTC. It encodes CASSRPRDYGYTF.